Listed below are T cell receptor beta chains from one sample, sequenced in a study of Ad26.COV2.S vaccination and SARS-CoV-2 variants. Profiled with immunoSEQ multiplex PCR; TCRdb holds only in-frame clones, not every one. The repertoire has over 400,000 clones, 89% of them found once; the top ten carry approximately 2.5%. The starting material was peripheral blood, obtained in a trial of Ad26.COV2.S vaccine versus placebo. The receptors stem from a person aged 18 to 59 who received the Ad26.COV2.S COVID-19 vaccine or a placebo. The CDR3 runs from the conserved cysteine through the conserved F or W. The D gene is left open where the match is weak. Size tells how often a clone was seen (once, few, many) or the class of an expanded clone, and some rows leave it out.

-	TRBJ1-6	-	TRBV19	TGTGCCAGTAGTGACAGGAGGAATTCACCCCTCCACTTT	CASSDRRNSPLHF
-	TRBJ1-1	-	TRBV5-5	TGTGCCAGCCTCTGGGGGTATGACACTGAAGCTTTCTTT	CASLWGYDTEAFF
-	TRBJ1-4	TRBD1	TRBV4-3	TGCGCCAGCAGCCGACACAGGGGGGGGTTCGATGAAAAACTGTTTTTT	CASSRHRGGFDEKLFF
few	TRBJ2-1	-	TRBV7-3	TGTGCCAGCAGCCAGGACGGTTCCAATGAGCAGTTCTTC	CASSQDGSNEQFF
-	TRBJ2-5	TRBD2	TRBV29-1	TGCAGCGTTGAGGCTAGCGGGATCGCGGGGGGGACCCAGTACTTC	CSVEASGIAGGTQYF
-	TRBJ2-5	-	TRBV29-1	TGCAGCGGTGGCCGGCGGGATGTTCAAGAGACCCAGTACTTC	CSGGRRDVQETQYF
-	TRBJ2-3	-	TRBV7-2	TGTGCCAGCAGCTTGGGGGCCCCAGATACGCAGTATTTT	CASSLGAPDTQYF
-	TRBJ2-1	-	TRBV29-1	TGCAGCGTAGTAGCTGATGAGCAGTTCTTC	CSVVADEQFF
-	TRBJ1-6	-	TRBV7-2	TGTGCCAGCAGCTTAGTCGGAGATTCACCCCTCCACTTT	CASSLVGDSPLHF
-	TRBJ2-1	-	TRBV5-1	TGCGCCAGCAGCTTGGTCGCTTCGGGGTATAATGAGCAGTTCTTC	CASSLVASGYNEQFF
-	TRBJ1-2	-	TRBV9	TGTGCCAGCAGCGTAGCTGCGACTAGCTATGGCTACACCTTC	CASSVAATSYGYTF
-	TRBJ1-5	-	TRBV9	TGTGCCAGCAGCGTAGCGGGAGGTAGCAATCAGCCCCAGCATTTT	CASSVAGGSNQPQHF
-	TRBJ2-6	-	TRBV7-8	TGTGCCAGCAGCTTAGCGAGGCAGGGTCCCTCTGGGGCCAACGTCCTGACTTTC	CASSLARQGPSGANVLTF
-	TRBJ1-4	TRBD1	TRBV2	TGTGCCAGCAGTCCTACAGGGGGAGTGGATGAAAAACTGTTTTTT	CASSPTGGVDEKLFF
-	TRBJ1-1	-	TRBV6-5	TGTGCCAGCAAGCAGGAGCTCGGGGCGAACACTGAAGCTTTCTTT	CASKQELGANTEAFF
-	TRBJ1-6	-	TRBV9	TGTGCCAGCAGCGTAGACCTTCAAGGGGGGGGGAGTAGCTCACCCCTCCACTTT	CASSVDLQGGGSSSPLHF
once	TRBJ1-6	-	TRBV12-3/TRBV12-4	TGTGCCAGCAGTTCGGACACCCTCCACTTT	CASSSDTLHF
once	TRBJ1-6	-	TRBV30	TGTGCCTGGAGTCCAGGGGTGAATTCACCCCTCCACTTT	CAWSPGVNSPLHF
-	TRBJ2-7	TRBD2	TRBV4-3	TGCGCCAGCAGCCAAGGGGGACTAGCTATCTACGAGCAGTACTTC	CASSQGGLAIYEQYF
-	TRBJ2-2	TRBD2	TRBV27	TGTGCCAGCAGTCCGGGCCCGGGACTAGCGGGAGCCGGGGAGCTGTTTTTT	CASSPGPGLAGAGELFF
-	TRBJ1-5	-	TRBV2	TGTGCCAGCAGTGCCGGGACCTCGGACCATCAGCCCCAGCATTTT	CASSAGTSDHQPQHF
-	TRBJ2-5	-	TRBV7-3	TGTGCCAGCAGCATAGGGGGTATGGAGACCCAGTACTTC	CASSIGGMETQYF
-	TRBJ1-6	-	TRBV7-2	TGTGCCAGCAGCTTAGATGGCTCGTGGTCACCCCTCCACTTT	CASSLDGSWSPLHF
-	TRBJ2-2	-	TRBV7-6	TGTGCCAGCAGCTTAGTGGCAGAAACTAACACCGGGGAGCTGTTTTTT	CASSLVAETNTGELFF
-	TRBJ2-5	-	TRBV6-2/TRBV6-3	TGTGCCAGCAGTCGCCGGGACACTTTGTGGGAGACCCAGTACTTC	CASSRRDTLWETQYF
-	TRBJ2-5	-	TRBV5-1	TGCGCCAGCACCTTGGGGTCCTTCCAAGAGACCCAGTACTTC	CASTLGSFQETQYF
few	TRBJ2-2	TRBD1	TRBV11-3	TGTGCCAGCAGCACCCGCTACAGGGGGCACACCGGGGAGCTGTTTTTT	CASSTRYRGHTGELFF
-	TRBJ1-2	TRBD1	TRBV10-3	TGTGCCATCAGTCCCGGGGACAGGGTTTATGGCTACACCTTC	CAISPGDRVYGYTF
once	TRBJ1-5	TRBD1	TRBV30	TGTGCCTGGAGTGTACGACTAAGGACAGGGTTGGATGGATATAGCAATCAGCCCCAGCATTTT	CAWSVRLRTGLDGYSNQPQHF
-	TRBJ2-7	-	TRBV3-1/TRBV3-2	TGTGCCAGCAGCCGCCCGGGACCAAGGCCATACGAGCAGTACTTC	CASSRPGPRPYEQYF
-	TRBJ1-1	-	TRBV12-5	TGTGCTAGTCGTAAAGCCATGAACACTGAAGCTTTCTTT	CASRKAMNTEAFF
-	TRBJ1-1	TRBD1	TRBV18	TGTGCCAGCTCACCCATGACAGGGGGGAGCACTGAAGCTTTCTTT	CASSPMTGGSTEAFF
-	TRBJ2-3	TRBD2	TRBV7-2	TGTGCCAGCAGCTTAGGCCCTAGCGGCAGGGATACGCAGTATTTT	CASSLGPSGRDTQYF
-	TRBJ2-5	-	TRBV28	TGTGCCAGCACCGAACCAGGGTTTGAGACCCAGTACTTC	CASTEPGFETQYF
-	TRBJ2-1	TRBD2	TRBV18	TGTGCCAGCTCACCACGGACAAGTGGGACTAGCGGGAGATTTTGGTATTCCTACAATGAGCAGTTCTTC	CASSPRTSGTSGRFWYSYNEQFF
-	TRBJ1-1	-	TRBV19	TGTGCCAGTAGTATGGGTTTATGGGCTGGGAACACTGAAGCTTTCTTT	CASSMGLWAGNTEAFF
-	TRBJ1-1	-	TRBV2	TGTGCCAGCAGTGAAGAGAACGACGGGTTGGGTTTAAGAACTGAAGCTTTCTTT	CASSEENDGLGLRTEAFF
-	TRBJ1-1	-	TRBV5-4	TGTGCCAGCAGCTTCGGGGCGGTCATGAACACTGAAGCTTTCTTT	CASSFGAVMNTEAFF
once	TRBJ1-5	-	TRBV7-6	TGTGCCAGCAGCTTACTACCGGGGATGAGCAATCAGCCCCAGCATTTT	CASSLLPGMSNQPQHF
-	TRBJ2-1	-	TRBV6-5	TGTGCCAGCATCACGGATCCAGACAATGAGCAGTTCTTC	CASITDPDNEQFF
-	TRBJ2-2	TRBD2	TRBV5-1	TGCGCCAGCAGCTCCAGCGGGAGGGCCGCCGGGGAGCTGTTTTTT	CASSSSGRAAGELFF
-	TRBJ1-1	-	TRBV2	TGTGCCAGCAGTGAAGACCCTATCTCAGGGGCTGAAGCTTTCTTT	CASSEDPISGAEAFF
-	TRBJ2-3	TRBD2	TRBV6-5	TGTGCCAGCAGTTACGAAGCGGGGACAGATACGCAGTATTTT	CASSYEAGTDTQYF
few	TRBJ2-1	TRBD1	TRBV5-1	TGCGCCAGCGCCCATAAAAGGAGGGACAGGGTGAGCCCGACCGAGCAGTTCTTC	CASAHKRRDRVSPTEQFF
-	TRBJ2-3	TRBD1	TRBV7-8	TGTGCCAGCAGCCAGGACAGGGAGTACGGGAATACGCAGTATTTT	CASSQDREYGNTQYF
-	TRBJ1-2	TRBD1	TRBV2	TGTGCCAGCAGGGACAGGGTAACCTATGGCTACACCTTC	CASRDRVTYGYTF
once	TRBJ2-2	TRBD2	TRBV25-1	TGTGCCAGCAGTAAGCGGGGGGGCAGCGGGGAGCTGTTTTTT	CASSKRGGSGELFF
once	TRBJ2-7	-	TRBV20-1	TGCAGTGCTACTGAAATCTCCCCGTGGGGCTACGAGCAGTACTTC	CSATEISPWGYEQYF
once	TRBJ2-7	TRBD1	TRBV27	TGTGCCAGCAGTTTATCCGCCGGGACAGGGGACTACGAGCAGTACTTC	CASSLSAGTGDYEQYF
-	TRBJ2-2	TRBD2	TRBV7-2	TGTGCCAGCAGTCGGAGCGGGAACAGCGGGGAGCTGTTTTTT	CASSRSGNSGELFF
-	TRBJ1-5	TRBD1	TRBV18	TGTGCCAGCTCAAACGGGACAGGGTTGGGCAATCAGCCCCAGCATTTT	CASSNGTGLGNQPQHF
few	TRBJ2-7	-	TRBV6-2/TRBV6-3	TGTGCCAGCAGTGACATCAGGGTTTTACGCAACGAGCAGTACTTC	CASSDIRVLRNEQYF
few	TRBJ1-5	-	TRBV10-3	TGTGCCACAGGAAATGCAGATCAGCCCCAGCATTTT	CATGNADQPQHF
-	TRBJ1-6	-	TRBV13	TGTGCCAGCAGCTTATCGGGGTTCTATAATTCACCCCTCCACTTT	CASSLSGFYNSPLHF
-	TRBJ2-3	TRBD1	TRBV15	TGTGCCACCAACCGGGACAGGGGGCCAGATACGCAGTATTTT	CATNRDRGPDTQYF
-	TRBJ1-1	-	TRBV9	TGTGCCAGCAGCGCTCACCCAAGGGGTGACACTGAAGCTTTCTTT	CASSAHPRGDTEAFF
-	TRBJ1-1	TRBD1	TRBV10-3	TGTGCCATCATTAGGACAGGGAGCACTGAAGCTTTCTTT	CAIIRTGSTEAFF
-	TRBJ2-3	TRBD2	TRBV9	TGTGCCAGCAGCGCCTGGGATCTCGGGAGGGGTGCAGATACGCAGTATTTT	CASSAWDLGRGADTQYF
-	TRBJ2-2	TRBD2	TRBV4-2	TGTGCCAGCAGCCAAGATGTCGGATCGGCGGGGGAGACCGGGGAGCTGTTTTTT	CASSQDVGSAGETGELFF